This TCR beta chain comes out of a study of healthy donors' naive CD4 and CD8 T cells. Turning to the study itself: Three donor age groups were sampled: 20-25, 40-50 and 60-70 years; half female.

Whole-study findings and limits: Around 13% of CD4/CD8 propensity variance appeared explained by V, J and CDR3 charge. Chains were not paired, since alpha and beta were sequenced in bulk. Most V and J genes were reportedly biased between naive CD4+ and CD8+ cells.

TCR libraries were built from 450 to 650 ng of total RNA by linear amplification. TCRdb analysed the reads with MiXCR anew, one entry per CDR3 protein. The sample lists 200,000 or so distinct CDR3 sequences, around three quarters occurring once. The V and J ends lost 0 bases and 1 base respectively, with 3 bases between them. The CDR3 has 12 amino acids. Germline V lookup: CDR1 GTSNPN, CDR2 SVGIG (reference sequence). Worth noting for this clonotype: Its specificity is not known.

The sequence was obtained from a pool of human donors in good health; the sample pools cells from several healthy donors. The source material was naive CD4+ and CD8+ T cells sorted from blood, pooled from several donors. The chain has TRBV30 and TRBJ1-1; D call uncertain. The CDR3 region is CAWSVTNTEAFF. CDR3 nucleotides: TGTGCCTGGAGTGTTACGAACACTGAAGCTTTCTTT.